This T cell receptor beta chain is from a study of tissue T cells after allogeneic stem cell transplantation. Findings and caveats of the study: Alloreactivity or antigen specificity of tissue TCRs was not determined; some clones might be host cells.

On this clone itself: Its antigen is currently unknown.

Data came from immunoSEQ multiplex PCR; TCRdb stores just in-frame clones and leaves some out. The table shows approximately 12,000 clones, with 70% to 80% occurring only once. From germline, CDR1 is SGHNT and CDR2 YENEEA. Trimming cost V 1 base and J 5 bases, with 7 bases left between them. The CDR3 totals 13 residues. This chain connects TRBV11-3 to TRBJ2-3; D not certain. Material: tissue from the right colon, obtained at autopsy. This TCR came from a woman aged 18 to 49 with breast cancer. CDR3 in DNA: TGTGCCAGCAGCTTAGCCATGAGAGATACGCAGTATTTT. It encodes CASSLAMRDTQYF. The variable domain in full, completed from reference TRBV11-3 and TRBJ2-3, reads EAGVVQSPRYKIIEKKQPVAFWCNPISGHNTLYWYLQNLGQGPELLIRYENEEAVDDSQLPKDRFSAERLKGVDSTLKIQPAELGDSAVYLCASSLAMRDTQYFGPGTRLTVL.